Below, 31 T cell receptor beta chains from the same sample are listed, as sequenced in a study of vaccination and CD4 T cells after COVID-19. Specified treatment: approximately 9-day PBMC culture with coronavirus spike peptide pools or control peptides (ViraFEST assay). Antigen specificity for these receptors is unknown. The study sequenced cultured CD4+ T cell DNA using the Oncomine TCR Beta short-read assay. TCRdb processed the PCR reads anew with MiXCR; each CDR3 protein has one entry. The sample carries around 14,000 distinct CDR3 sequences, approximately 21% recorded once. Sample: cultured CD4+ T cells from blood. These receptor sequences come from a human donor with COVID-19.

The V gene is TRBV20-1, the J gene TRBJ1-5, with a possible D match to TRBD1 (5 bases). This CDR3 contains 14 residues. Trimming removed 5 bases at V and 7 bases at J, with 18 bases between. Germline V gene sequence: CDR1 DFQATT, CDR2 SNEGSKA (reference sequence). This chain's CDR3 is CSAQGRKGGQPQHF. In nucleotides, the CDR3 is TGCAGTGCTCAGGGACGGAAAGGAGGACAGCCCCAGCATTTT.

The gene calls are TRBV14 and TRBJ2-4; D is possibly TRBD2 (6 bases). CDR3 length: 20 amino acids. The V end was cut by 4 bases, the J end by 0 bases, with 25 bases between. Germline loops: CDR1 SGHDN, CDR2 FVKESK. The DNA for the CDR3 is TGTGCCAGCAGCCCAACCAGCTCGCGGGGAGCCCTACTAGCCAAAAACATTCAGTACTTC. This sequence encodes CASSPTSSRGALLAKNIQYF. The full variable domain, completed using reference TRBV14 and TRBJ2-4, is EAGVTQFPSHSVIEKGQTVTLRCDPISGHDNLYWYRRVMGKEIKFLLHFVKESKQDESGMPNNRFLAERTGGTYSTLKVQPAELEDSGVYFCASSPTSSRGALLAKNIQYFGAGTRLSVL.

This rearrangement joins TRBV7-2 to TRBJ2-7, with TRBD2 identical over 9 bases. The CDR3 is 17 residues long. Per germline, CDR1 SGHTA and CDR2 FQGNSA. The junction had 13 bases not matched to a gene; V was cut back by 5 bases and J by 2 bases. The CDR3 DNA reads TGTGCCAGCAGCCCCGATATTCCGCGGGGGGGCACCTACGAGCAGTACTTC. Protein: CASSPDIPRGGTYEQYF.

This clonotype was observed a few times. The chain couples TRBV7-3 to TRBJ1-6, with D hard to call. V dropped 1 base and J dropped 7 bases, with 14 bases sitting between them. This CDR3 contains 16 residues. From germline, CDR1 is SGHTA and CDR2 FQGTGA. The CDR3 loop reads CASSLNPPGKNSPLHF. The CDR3 DNA reads TGTGCCAGCAGCTTAAATCCCCCGGGAAAAAATTCACCCCTCCACTTT.

The genes are TRBV20-1 and TRBJ2-1; D unresolved. Trimming stripped 7 bases from V and 1 base from J, with 14 bases between. Germline values: CDR1 DFQATT, CDR2 SNEGSKA (reference sequence). CDR3 size: 14 residues. The CDR3 protein is CSVPALFSYNEQFF. The CDR3 DNA reads TGCAGTGTTCCAGCGCTTTTTTCCTACAATGAGCAGTTCTTC.

This clonotype was seen a handful of times. V usage is TRBV20-1 and J usage is TRBJ2-7; D is possibly TRBD1 or TRBD2 (5 bases each). The CDR3 has 14 residues. The germline V and J ends were trimmed by 3 bases and 6 bases, with 18 bases remaining between them. Germline loops: CDR1 DFQATT, CDR2 SNEGSKA (reference sequence). The CDR3 DNA reads TGCAGTGCTAGCCCCGGGACCTTCCCTCGCGAGCAGTACTTC. As protein: CSASPGTFPREQYF.

This clonotype was seen more than once but under ten times. The chain recombines TRBV27 with TRBJ1-4, with D tentatively TRBD1 (5 bases). Trimming shortened V by 2 bases and J by 7 bases, and 14 bases separated the two germline ends. The CDR3 is made up of 15 amino acids. Germline CDR1 is MNHEY and CDR2 is SMNVEV (reference sequence). For the CDR3, the DNA is TGTGCCAGCAGTTTAAGGAGGGGAGGGAGTGAAAAACTGTTTTTT. It specifies CASSLRRGGSEKLFF.

The CDR3 DNA is TGCAGTGCTGCCCCGCAGGGGCCCAACGAGCAGTACTTC. Its translation: CSAAPQGPNEQYF. The V and J genes are TRBV20-1 and TRBJ2-7; possibly TRBD1 for D (6 bases). The CDR3 length is 13 residues. V was shortened by 5 bases and J by 5 bases, with 16 bases between the two germline ends. CDR1 DFQATT and CDR2 SNEGSKA come from the germline V gene (reference sequence).

The chain recombines TRBV4-3 with TRBJ1-5; no clear D gene. This CDR3 is built from 16 residues. The germline V gene has CDR1 LGHNA and CDR2 YSLEER. Trimming took off 1 base at V and 4 bases at J, with 14 bases between the two ends. The CDR3 DNA reads as TGCGCCAGCAGCCAAGCTTGGACCGTACAAAATCAGCCCCAGCATTTT. Translation: CASSQAWTVQNQPQHF.

The sample holds a few counts of this clonotype. This chain uses TRBV19 with TRBJ2-3, with 7 bases identical to TRBD2. Germline V gene data show CDR1 as LNHDA and CDR2 as SQIVND (reference sequence). The junction had 5 bases not matched to a gene; V was cut back by 2 bases and J by 0 bases. The CDR3 runs to 16 residues. The DNA of the CDR3 is TGTGCCAGTAGTATACTGCGGGGGAAAAGCACAGATACGCAGTATTTT. Encoded protein: CASSILRGKSTDTQYF.

Comment on this clonotype: One end of the junction fails to match germline, which may point to a read error. The gene calls are TRBV15 and TRBJ1-3; D perhaps matches TRBD1 (5 bases). CDR3 size: 16 residues. The V gene's germline CDR1 is LNHNV and CDR2 YYDKDF (reference sequence). The CDR3 reads CVTGRERSGGENTIYF. In DNA form, the CDR3 reads TGTGTCACCGGGCGTGAGAGGTCCGGGGGTGAAAACACCATATATTTT.

By sample fraction, this clonotype is medium-sized (0.01 to 0.1%). The rearrangement uses TRBV15 and TRBJ2-5; the match to TRBD1 covers 7 bases. Trimming cost V 3 bases and J 2 bases; bases outside gene matches: 6. The CDR3 contains 15 residues. Germline CDR1 and CDR2: LNHNV and YYDKDF (reference sequence). CDR3 sequence: CATSRTTGQQETQYF. CDR3 nucleotides: TGTGCCACCAGCAGGACCACGGGACAGCAAGAGACCCAGTACTTC.

This chain uses TRBV19 with TRBJ2-5; no firm D call. V was trimmed by 5 bases and J by 4 bases, leaving 14 bases between them. Germline assignment: CDR1 LNHDA and CDR2 SQIVND (reference sequence). This CDR3 region has 14 residues. The CDR3 protein is CASSPTSVRETQYF. CDR3 nucleotide sequence: TGTGCCAGTAGTCCGACGTCCGTGAGAGAGACCCAGTACTTC. Full variable domain (outside the CDR3, taken from reference TRBV19 and TRBJ2-5): DGGITQSPKYLFRKEGQNVTLSCEQNLNHDAMYWYRQDPGQGLRLIYYSQIVNDFQKGDIAEGYSVSREKKESFPLTVTSAQKNPTAFYLCASSPTSVRETQYFGPGTRLLVL.

Note on this clonotype: This may stem from a read error, because a much larger clone lies one nucleotide away. The J gene is TRBJ1-2, the V gene TRBV15; maybe TRBD1 (5 bases). The germline CDR1 and CDR2 sequences are LNHNV and YYDKDF (reference sequence). V lost 1 base, J lost 7 bases, and 13 bases lay in between. CDR3 size: 14 residues. CDR3 loop: CATSRGEGVGGYTF. The CDR3 nucleotides are TGTGCCACCAGCAGAGGAGAAGGGGTCGGTGGCTACACCTTC. Using reference TRBV15 and TRBJ1-2 for the parts outside the CDR3, the full variable domain is DAMVIQNPRYQVTQFGKPVTLSCSQTLNHNVMYWYQQKSSQAPKLLFHYYDKDFNNEADTPDNFQSRRPNTSFCFLDIRSPGLGDTAMYLCATSRGEGVGGYTFGSGTRLTVV.

This clonotype was counted between two and nine times. The chain links TRBV27 to TRBJ1-5, with 8 bases that match TRBD1. Germline CDR1 reads MNHEY; CDR2 reads SMNVEV (reference sequence). Losses at the gene ends were 2 bases for V and 5 bases for J; bases not matched to a gene: 8. The CDR3 consists of 16 residues. CDR3: CASSLRGTGGDQPQHF. The CDR3 DNA sequence: TGTGCCAGCAGTTTAAGGGGGACAGGTGGCGATCAGCCCCAGCATTTT.

On this clonotype itself: The junction does not match germline at one end; this may be a read error. The gene calls are TRBV11-2 and TRBJ2-3; 12 nucleotides match TRBD2. CDR3 size: 17 residues. The germline V gene has CDR1 SGHAT and CDR2 FQNNGV. The CDR3 loop reads CANSLWTSGKSTDTQYF. In nucleotides, the CDR3 is TGTGCCAACAGCTTGTGGACTAGCGGGAAAAGCACAGATACGCAGTATTTT.

This clonotype was counted only a few times. The chain combines TRBV5-4 with TRBJ1-2, with D possibly TRBD1 on 5 matching bases. The CDR3 sequence is 15 residues long. CDR1 SGHNT and CDR2 YYREEE come from the germline V gene (reference sequence). V was pared by 0 bases and J by 0 bases, with 9 bases between. The chain's CDR3 is CASSLEGYPNYGYTF. CDR3 DNA: TGTGCCAGCAGCTTGGAGGGGTACCCTAACTATGGCTACACCTTC.

This clonotype appeared a few times. This sequence joins TRBV11-2 and TRBJ2-3; perhaps TRBD1 as D (6 bases). The CDR3 totals 15 residues. Germline lookup yields CDR1 SGHAT and CDR2 FQNNGV. The ends were cut back, 3 bases at V and 2 bases at J, with 12 bases in the middle. Here the CDR3 DNA reads TGTGCCAGCAGCTTGACGGGACACACCACAGATACGCAGTATTTT. Protein product: CASSLTGHTTDTQYF.

The chain uses TRBV27 and TRBJ2-6; unclear D gene. Germline V gives CDR1 MNHEY, CDR2 SMNVEV (reference sequence). This CDR3 region has 12 residues. V lost 4 bases, J lost 2 bases, and 0 bases lay in between. In DNA, the CDR3 is TGTGCCAGCAGTTCTGGGGCCAACGTCCTGACTTTC. It translates to CASSSGANVLTF.

The rearrangement joins TRBV21-1 to TRBJ2-1; no DNA check was done on the table's D call, TRBD2. TRBV21-1 is annotated as a pseudogene. The CDR3 is made up of 22 amino acids. The CDR3 nucleotides read TGTCCCCGTTGCAGGTCCGGGACTAGCGGGGGGTTGTCTTGGGGGTCCTACAATGAGCAGTTCTTC. Translation gives CPRCRSGTSGGLSWGSYNEQFF.

This clonotype counts as medium-sized. This chain connects TRBV6-2 or TRBV6-3 to TRBJ1-5, with TRBD1 identical over 8 bases. With V trimmed by 6 bases and J by 5 bases, 3 bases remained unmatched. Germline V gene sequence: CDR1 MNHEY, CDR2 SVGEGT. CDR3 length equals 13 residues. CDR3 protein: CASSLRGHQPQHF. CDR3 bases: TGTGCCAGCAGCCTCAGGGGGCATCAGCCCCAGCATTTT.

Only a few counts were recorded for this clonotype. The CDR3 reads CASSILQGSYNEQFF. In DNA, the CDR3 is TGTGCCAGTAGTATTTTACAAGGCTCCTACAATGAGCAGTTCTTC. V is TRBV19 and J is TRBJ2-1; D not resolved. Trimming removed 3 bases at V and 0 bases at J, with 9 bases between. Germline V gene sequence: CDR1 LNHDA, CDR2 SQIVND (reference sequence). The CDR3 is 15 amino acids.

This clonotype is termed medium-sized. The rearrangement links TRBV6-1 to TRBJ1-5; D might be TRBD1 (5 bases). The CDR3 runs to 14 residues. Germline CDR1 is MNHNS and CDR2 is SASEGT. V was trimmed by 3 bases and J by 6 bases, leaving 12 bases between them. CDR3: CASSEAGRGQPQHF. In DNA form, the CDR3 reads TGTGCCAGCAGTGAGGCGGGGAGGGGTCAGCCCCAGCATTTT.

By sample share, this clonotype is medium-sized (0.01 to 0.1%). The V call is TRBV7-8, the J call TRBJ1-5; D remains ambiguous. The ends were cut back, 0 bases at V and 0 bases at J, with 6 bases in the middle. CDR3 length: 15 amino acids. Germline CDR1 and CDR2: SGHVS and FQNEAQ. CDR3 DNA sequence: TGTGCCAGCAGCTTAGCGGGCAATAGCAATCAGCCCCAGCATTTT. It is translated as CASSLAGNSNQPQHF.

The chain combines TRBV4-3 with TRBJ2-3, with 11 nucleotides matching TRBD2. CDR1 and CDR2 from the germline V gene are LGHNA and YSLEER. With V trimmed by 0 bases and J by 3 bases, 8 bases remained unmatched. The CDR3 loop spans 18 amino acids. The CDR3 DNA reads as TGCGCCAGCAGCCAAGATTTAACTAGCGGGGGAGGGACAGATACGCAGTATTTT. It yields the protein CASSQDLTSGGGTDTQYF.

This clonotype showed up just a few times. V is TRBV4-1 and J is TRBJ2-3, with 9 bases lining up with TRBD2. This CDR3 has 17 residues. Germline trimming cut 0 bases from V and 4 bases from J; bases unmatched to any gene: 8. CDR1 MGHRA and CDR2 YSYEKL come from the germline V gene. The CDR3 DNA follows: TGCGCCAGCAGCCAAGATGGGGGCGGGGGGGGTTCAGATACGCAGTATTTT. Encoded protein: CASSQDGGGGGSDTQYF.

The CDR3 DNA sequence: TGTGCCAGCAGACTAAAGCGGACAGGGTTTGGCGAGCAGTACTTC. This encodes CASRLKRTGFGEQYF. This chain connects TRBV6-1 to TRBJ2-7, with 8 bases fitting TRBD1. CDR3 length equals 15 residues. V shed 6 bases and J 6 bases; nucleotides not matched to a gene: 13. Germline CDR1 and CDR2: MNHNS and SASEGT.

V is TRBV10-1 and J is TRBJ1-1; tentative D call: TRBD1 (5 bases). This CDR3 is 11 amino acids long. V was trimmed by 9 bases and J by 4 bases, leaving 9 bases between them. The germline V gene encodes CDR1 WNHNN and CDR2 SYGVQD (reference sequence). The CDR3 region is CASSRGTEAFF. As DNA, the CDR3 is TGCGCCAGTTCTAGGGGCACTGAAGCTTTCTTT.

By share of the sample, this clonotype is medium-sized. The DNA for the CDR3 is TGTGCCAGCAGTTACAGGGGGAGTACCGGGGAGCTGTTTTTT. It specifies CASSYRGSTGELFF. The chain carries TRBV6-2 or TRBV6-3 and TRBJ2-2; possible D gene TRBD1, 6 bases. This CDR3 is 14 amino acids long. Germline CDR1 MNHEY, CDR2 SVGEGT. Trimming left V 2 bases short and J 5 bases short, with 9 bases between.

Remarks on this clonotype: Germline and junction disagree at one end, which may indicate a read error. The rearrangement joins TRBV7-7 to TRBJ2-1; D gene uncertain. This CDR3 spans 15 amino acids. The germline CDR1 and CDR2 sequences are SSHAT and FNYEAQ (reference sequence). The CDR3 bases are TGTGCTAGCAGCCCTGAAAGGAGCTCCTACAATGAGCAGTTCTTC. Translation: CASSPERSSYNEQFF.

The chain is built from TRBV2 and TRBJ2-4; 9 nucleotides line up with TRBD2. In germline, CDR1 is SNHLY, CDR2 FYNNEI. The CDR3 has 16 residues. The trim removed 3 bases at V and 4 bases at J, leaving 7 bases unmatched. The CDR3 spells CASSDEAGGVKNIQYF. CDR3 nucleotides: TGTGCCAGCAGTGATGAAGCGGGGGGTGTAAAAAACATTCAGTACTTC. The whole variable domain, filled in from reference TRBV2 and TRBJ2-4, reads EPEVTQTPSHQVTQMGQEVILRCVPISNHLYFYWYRQILGQKVEFLVSFYNNEISEKSEIFDDQFSVERPDGSNFTLKIRSTKLEDSAMYFCASSDEAGGVKNIQYFGAGTRLSVL.